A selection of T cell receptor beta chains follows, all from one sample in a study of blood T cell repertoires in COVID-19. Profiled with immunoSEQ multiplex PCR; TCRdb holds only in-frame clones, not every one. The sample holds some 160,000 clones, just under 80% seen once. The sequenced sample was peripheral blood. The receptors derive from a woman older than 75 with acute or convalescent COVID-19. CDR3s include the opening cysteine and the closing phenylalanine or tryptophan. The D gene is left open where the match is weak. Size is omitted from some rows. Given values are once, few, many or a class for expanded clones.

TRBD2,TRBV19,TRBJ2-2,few,TGTGCCAGTAGGACGGGACTAGCGGGAGGATCGAACACCGGGGAGCTGTTTTTT,CASRTGLAGGSNTGELFF
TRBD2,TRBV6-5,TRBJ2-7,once,TGTGCCAGCAGTTACTCGAGGACTAGCGGATACGAGCAGTACTTC,CASSYSRTSGYEQYF
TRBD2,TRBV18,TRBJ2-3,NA,TGTGCCAGCTCACCGGGACTAGCAGATACGCAGTATTTT,CASSPGLADTQYF
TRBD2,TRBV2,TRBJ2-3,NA,TGTGCCAGCAGACCGGGACTAGCGGGAGGTCGGACAGATACGCAGTATTTT,CASRPGLAGGRTDTQYF
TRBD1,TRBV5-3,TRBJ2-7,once,TGTGCCAGAATGGGACCGGTGACAGGGAACACACTTGGCTACGAGCAGTACTTC,CARMGPVTGNTLGYEQYF
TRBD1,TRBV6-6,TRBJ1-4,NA,TGTGCCAGCAGTCTACAGGGGGGAAAACTGTTTTTT,CASSLQGGKLFF
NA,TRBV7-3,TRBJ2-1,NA,TGTGCCAGCAGCCTACGGGGAGGGGGTGATGAGCAGTTCTTC,CASSLRGGGDEQFF
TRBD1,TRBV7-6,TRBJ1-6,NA,TGTGCCAGCAGCCCTAGACAGGGTTGGAATTCACCCCTCCACTTT,CASSPRQGWNSPLHF
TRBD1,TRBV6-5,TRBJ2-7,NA,TGTGCCAGCAGTTACCCTCAGGGGGAGTTCTACGAGCAGTACTTC,CASSYPQGEFYEQYF
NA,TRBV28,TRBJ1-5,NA,TGTGCCAGCAGTTTAATAGCCCGAAATCAGCCCCAGCATTTT,CASSLIARNQPQHF
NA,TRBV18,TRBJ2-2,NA,TGTGCCAGCTCACCACCCCCTAACACCGGGGAGCTGTTTTTT,CASSPPPNTGELFF
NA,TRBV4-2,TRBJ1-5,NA,TGTGCCAGCAGCCTCCGAAGGGGGGGTAGTCAGCCCCAGCATTTT,CASSLRRGGSQPQHF
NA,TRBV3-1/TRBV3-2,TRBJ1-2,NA,TGTGCCAGCCGCAGGTCGGGGGGCTATGGCTACACCTTC,CASRRSGGYGYTF
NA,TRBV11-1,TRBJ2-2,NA,TGTGCCAGCAGCTTAGTAGCCACCGGGGAGCTGTTTTTT,CASSLVATGELFF
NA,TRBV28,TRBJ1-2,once,TGTGCCAGCAGTAAGGGGAACTATGGCTACACCTTC,CASSKGNYGYTF
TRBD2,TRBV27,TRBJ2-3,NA,TGTGCCAGCAGTTCTAATAGCGGGAGAGATACGCAGTATTTT,CASSSNSGRDTQYF
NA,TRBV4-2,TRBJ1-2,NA,TGTGCCAGCAGCCACCTCTTTCGGGGCTCGGGGCTCGGAGGGAGCTACACCTTC,CASSHLFRGSGLGGSYTF
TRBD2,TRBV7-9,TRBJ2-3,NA,TGTGCCAGCAGCTTGGCCGGGACTATCACAGATACGCAGTATTTT,CASSLAGTITDTQYF
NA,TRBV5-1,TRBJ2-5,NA,TGCGCCAGCAATACAGGAGAGCAAGAGACCCAGTACTTC,CASNTGEQETQYF
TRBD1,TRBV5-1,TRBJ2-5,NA,TGCGCCAGCAGTACCGGGACAGGGGGACTACAAGAGACCCAGTACTTC,CASSTGTGGLQETQYF
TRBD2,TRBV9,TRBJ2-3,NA,TGTGCCAGCAGCCTCGGGACTAGCGGGAGTCCAGATACGCAGTATTTT,CASSLGTSGSPDTQYF
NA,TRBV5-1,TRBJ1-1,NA,TGCGCCAGCAGCCTTAGCCTGACGGGGACTCTGTCCACTGAAGCTTTCTTT,CASSLSLTGTLSTEAFF
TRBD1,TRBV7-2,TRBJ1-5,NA,TGTGCCAGCAGCTTGAGACAGGGGAGTCAGCCCCAGCATTTT,CASSLRQGSQPQHF
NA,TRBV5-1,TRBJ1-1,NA,TGCGCCAGCAGCTTGGATGGGGGGGCGGAAGCTTTCTTT,CASSLDGGAEAFF
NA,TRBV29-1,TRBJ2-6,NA,TGCAGCGTCCTCGCGGAGGCCAACGTCCTGACTTTC,CSVLAEANVLTF
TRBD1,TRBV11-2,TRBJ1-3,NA,TGTGCCAGCAGGCAATCAGGACAGGGAGCATCTAGAAACACCATATATTTT,CASRQSGQGASRNTIYF
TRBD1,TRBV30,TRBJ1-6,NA,TGTGCCTGGACCGGGACAGGGGGAAGTAATTCACCCCTCCACTTT,CAWTGTGGSNSPLHF
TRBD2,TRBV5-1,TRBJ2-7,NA,TGCGCCAGCAGCCCTTGGACTAGCCCGAATCTCTACGAGCAGTACTTC,CASSPWTSPNLYEQYF
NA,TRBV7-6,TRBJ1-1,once,TGTGCCAGCAGCTCAACCGGAGGGGCGACTGAAGCTTTCTTT,CASSSTGGATEAFF
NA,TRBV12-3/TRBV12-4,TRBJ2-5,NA,TGTGCCAGCAGGAAGCAGGGAGGAGAGACCCAGTACTTC,CASRKQGGETQYF
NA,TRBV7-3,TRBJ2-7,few,TGTGCCAGCAGCCAAGGGCTTGGGAGCGAGCAGTACTTC,CASSQGLGSEQYF
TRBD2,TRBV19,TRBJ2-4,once,TGTGCCAGTAGCCATCTAGCGGGGGGGAAAAAAAACATTCAGTACTTC,CASSHLAGGKKNIQYF
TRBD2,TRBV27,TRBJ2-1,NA,TGTGCCAGCAGTTTAGGAGCCCTAGCGGTTAGTCATGAGCAGTTCTTC,CASSLGALAVSHEQFF
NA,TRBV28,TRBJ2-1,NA,TGTGCCAGCAGTCGCGACAATGAGCAGTTCTTC,CASSRDNEQFF
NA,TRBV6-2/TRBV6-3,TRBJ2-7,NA,TGTGCCAGCAGTTCCCACAGGGGAGGCTCCTACGAGCAGTACTTC,CASSSHRGGSYEQYF
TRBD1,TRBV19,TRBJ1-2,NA,TGTGCCAGTAGTATCCGGGACAGGGACTATGGCTACACCTTC,CASSIRDRDYGYTF
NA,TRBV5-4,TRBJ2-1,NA,TGTGCCAGCAGCTTTCCCAGGGTGGGGAATGAGCAGTTCTTC,CASSFPRVGNEQFF
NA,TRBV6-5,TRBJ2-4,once,TGTGCCAGCAGTTACTACAGCGGTGTGCGAAACATTCAGTACTTC,CASSYYSGVRNIQYF
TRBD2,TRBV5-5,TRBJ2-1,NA,TGTGCCAGCAGCTTGGGTGAGGCTAGCGGGAGGCTCATGGATGAGCAGTTCTTC,CASSLGEASGRLMDEQFF
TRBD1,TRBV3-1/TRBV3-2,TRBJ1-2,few,TGTGCCAGCAAGGGGACAGCTTATGGCTACACCTTC,CASKGTAYGYTF
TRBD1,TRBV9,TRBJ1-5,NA,TGTGCCAGCAGCCAGGGACAGGGCGGGGGTGAGCCCCAGCATTTT,CASSQGQGGGEPQHF
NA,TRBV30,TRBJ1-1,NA,TGTGCCTGGAATATGAACACTGAAGCTTTCTTT,CAWNMNTEAFF
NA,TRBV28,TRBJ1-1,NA,TGTGCCAGCAGTCCATCAACCAGGAGGGGGAACACTGAAGCTTTCTTT,CASSPSTRRGNTEAFF
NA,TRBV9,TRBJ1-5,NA,TGTGCCAGCAGCTTCGACAGGAATTATCAGCCCCAGCATTTT,CASSFDRNYQPQHF
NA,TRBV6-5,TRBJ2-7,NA,TGTGCCAGCACCCCCGGGACTCTTAGCTCCTACGAGCAGTACTTC,CASTPGTLSSYEQYF
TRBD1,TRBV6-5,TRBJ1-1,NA,TGTGCCAGCAGAAACAGGGGGCGGAACACTGAAGCTTTCTTT,CASRNRGRNTEAFF
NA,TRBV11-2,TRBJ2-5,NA,TGTGCCAGCAGCCACGAAGGACTTCTACAAGAGACCCAGTACTTC,CASSHEGLLQETQYF
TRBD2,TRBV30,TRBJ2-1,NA,TGTGCCCCCATTACTAGCGCCAGATACAATGAGCAGTTCTTC,CAPITSARYNEQFF
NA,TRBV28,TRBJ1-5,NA,TGTGCCAGCAGTTCAAGATATAGAGACAATCAGCCCCAGCATTTT,CASSSRYRDNQPQHF
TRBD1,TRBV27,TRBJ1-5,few,TGTGCCAGCAGTTTACAGGGGGTTGTTCAGCCCCAGCATTTT,CASSLQGVVQPQHF
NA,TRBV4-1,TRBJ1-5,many,TGCGCCAGCAGCCAAGTTGGCCAAAGCAATCAGCCCCAGCATTTT,CASSQVGQSNQPQHF
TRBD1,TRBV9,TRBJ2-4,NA,TGTGCCAGCAGCGTAGGGACAGGGGGAAACATTCAGTACTTC,CASSVGTGGNIQYF
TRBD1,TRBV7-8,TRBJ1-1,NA,TGTGCCAGCAGCTCATACCCCGGGACAGGGAACACTGAAGCTTTCTTT,CASSSYPGTGNTEAFF
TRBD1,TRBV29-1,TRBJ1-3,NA,TGCAGCGTCGGAACAGGGGTTGGAAACACCATATATTTT,CSVGTGVGNTIYF
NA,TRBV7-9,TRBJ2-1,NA,TGTGCCAGCAGCTTAGCGGGGCTCGTACATGAGCAGTTCTTC,CASSLAGLVHEQFF